The 2 T cell receptor beta chains below come from one sample, sequenced in a study of blood T cell repertoires in COVID-19. Sequencing used immunoSEQ multiplex PCR; TCRdb keeps in-frame clones, though not all of them. This sample has 300,000 to 350,000 clones, with roughly 87% found just once. The sequenced sample consisted of peripheral blood. These receptors were taken from a man younger than 35 with active or convalescent COVID-19.

V and J are TRBV7-8 and TRBJ1-2; 9 bases align to TRBD1. CDR1 and CDR2 (germline): SGHVS, FQNEAQ. J was trimmed by 8 bases and V by 1 base; bases with no gene match: 8. This CDR3 is built from 15 residues. The DNA of the CDR3 is TGTGCCAGCAGCTTAGAGAGGACAGGGGCGGGGGGCTACACCTTC. This gives the protein CASSLERTGAGGYTF.

The chain couples TRBV14 to TRBJ1-4; TRBD1 agrees at 8 bases. Trimming took 0 bases from V and 7 from J; bases not matched to a gene: 4. The CDR3 is 15 residues long. Germline assignment: CDR1 SGHDN and CDR2 FVKESK. The CDR3 sequence is CASSQDAGGREKLFF. The CDR3 bases are TGTGCCAGCAGCCAAGATGCAGGGGGCCGTGAAAAACTGTTTTTT. The variable domain in full, with the rest retrieved from reference TRBV14 and TRBJ1-4, is EAGVTQFPSHSVIEKGQTVTLRCDPISGHDNLYWYRRVMGKEIKFLLHFVKESKQDESGMPNNRFLAERTGGTYSTLKVQPAELEDSGVYFCASSQDAGGREKLFFGSGTQLSVL.